The entry below describes one T cell receptor beta chain. Through a sample-barcoded 5' primer and a J-beta primer mix, a second PCR was run for about 6 to 11 cycles. TCRdb called the 5' RACE reads again in MiXCR, with one record for every CDR3 protein. The table shows about 510,000 distinct CDR3 sequences, with 25% to 35% occurring only once. The record originates from a study of blood T cells in healthy people across ages. The CDR3 spans 17 residues. In germline, CDR1 is LGHDT, CDR2 YNNKEL (reference sequence). The V and J ends lost 3 bases and 2 bases respectively, with 18 bases between them. This sample also appeared in a second study, on T cells of mothers and their children.

This clonotype was obtained from a boy aged 2 to 9 in good health. The V call is TRBV3-1, the J call TRBJ2-3; TRBD1 or TRBD2 may be the D gene (5 bases each). Sequenced material: blood. The CDR3 protein is CASSQKIGTALTDTQYF. The CDR3 nucleotides are TGTGCCAGCAGCCAGAAGATAGGGACGGCACTCACAGATACGCAGTATTTT.